The 31 T cell receptor beta chains below were found in one sample sequenced in a study of cytomegalovirus exposure and HLA in healthy donors. 13 Jbeta primers and 60 Vbeta primers were used for the PCR. Assay: immunoSEQ multiplex PCR; the TCRdb copy retains only in-frame clones and omits some. The repertoire has 83,000 or so clones, almost 80% of them found once; the top ten carry 6%. Sequences were obtained from PBMCs. The receptors here all came from a female donor in good health and CMV-seronegative.

This clone was counted only a few times. CDR3 residues: CAWSVGGSNGYTF. The CDR3 DNA is TGTGCCTGGAGTGTAGGGGGTTCCAATGGCTACACCTTC. The rearrangement uses TRBV30 and TRBJ1-2, with D perhaps TRBD1 (6 bases). The CDR3 is 13 amino acids. Trimming took off 0 bases at V and 6 bases at J, with 11 bases between the two ends. Germline CDR1 is GTSNPN and CDR2 is SVGIG (reference sequence).

V and J are TRBV11-2 and TRBJ2-1; D unresolved. The CDR3 is made up of 11 amino acids. V lost 5 bases and J lost 10, with 9 bases in between. Germline loops: CDR1 SGHAT, CDR2 FQNNGV. The CDR3 nucleotides read TGTGCCAGCAGCCACAGTAACGAGCAGTTCTTC. Translation: CASSHSNEQFF.

The chain couples TRBV27 to TRBJ2-1, with a tentative D call TRBD2 (6 bases). The CDR3 runs to 13 residues. V lost 0 bases to trimming and J lost 10 bases, with 10 bases between them. CDR1 and CDR2 from the germline V gene are MNHEY and SMNVEV (reference sequence). CDR3 sequence: CASSLSWAGEQFF. As DNA, the CDR3 is TGTGCCAGCAGTTTATCGTGGGCGGGGGAGCAGTTCTTC.

This clone was counted only a few times. V and J are TRBV7-9 and TRBJ2-7, with a possible D match to TRBD1 (6 bases). Germline CDR1 is SEHNR and CDR2 is FQNEAQ (reference sequence). The CDR3 runs to 12 residues. V shed 4 bases and J shed 5 bases, with 9 bases lying between them. CDR3 DNA sequence: TGTGCCAGCAGCTCACAGGGAAACGAGCAGTACTTC. Translation: CASSSQGNEQYF.

The rearrangement links TRBV29-1 to TRBJ2-2, with 9 bases identical to TRBD1. The CDR3 spans 13 residues. Germline values: CDR1 SQVTM, CDR2 ANQGSEA. V dropped 3 bases and J dropped 6; count of bases not matched to a gene: 2. As DNA, the CDR3 is TGCAGCGTTGAGAGGACAGGGGCCGGGGAGCTGTTTTTT. This gives the protein CSVERTGAGELFF.

The rearrangement joins TRBV27 to TRBJ2-1; 10 nucleotides line up with TRBD1. The V gene end was trimmed by 0 bases and the J gene end by 6 bases; junction bases not matched to a gene: 2. CDR3 length: 15 residues. CDR1 is MNHEY, CDR2 SMNVEV, per germline (reference sequence). Written as DNA, the CDR3 is TGTGCCAGCAGTTTATCTTGGACAGGGGGCAATGAGCAGTTCTTC. It is translated as CASSLSWTGGNEQFF.

The chain employs TRBV7-8 and TRBJ1-1, with 8 bases matching TRBD1. The ends lost 0 bases at V and 10 bases at J; junction bases unmatched: 10. This CDR3 comprises 15 residues. The germline V gene encodes CDR1 SGHVS and CDR2 FQNEAQ. The chain's CDR3 is CASSLALADRVGAFF. CDR3 bases: TGTGCCAGCAGCTTAGCGCTAGCGGACAGGGTAGGAGCTTTCTTT. Looking up the rest from reference TRBV7-8 and TRBJ1-1 gives the full variable domain: GAGVSQSPRYKVAKRGQDVALRCDPISGHVSLFWYQQALGQGPEFLTYFQNEAQLDKSGLPSDRFFAERPEGSVSTLKIQRTQQEDSAVYLCASSLALADRVGAFFGQGTRLTVV.

The chain links TRBV27 to TRBJ1-4; D uncertain. Germline lookup yields CDR1 MNHEY and CDR2 SMNVEV (reference sequence). Between the trimmed V and J ends, which lost 7 bases and 6 bases, there was a span of 15 bases. This CDR3 contains 14 residues. CDR3: CASNRPGLDEKLFF. The CDR3 coding sequence is TGTGCCAGCAATCGCCCCGGTTTGGATGAAAAACTGTTTTTT. The complete variable domain, with remaining parts taken from reference TRBV27 and TRBJ1-4, reads EAQVTQNPRYLITVTGKKLTVTCSQNMNHEYMSWYRQDPGLGLRQIYYSMNVEVTDKGDVPEGYKVSRKEKRNFPLILESPSPNQTSLYFCASNRPGLDEKLFFGSGTQLSVL.

The chain joins TRBV28 to TRBJ2-3, with D perhaps matching TRBD2 (5 bases). CDR3 length: 15 amino acids. In germline, CDR1 is MDHEN, CDR2 SYDVKM. The V end lost 2 bases, the J end lost 4 bases, and 13 bases lay between the germline ends. CDR3 coding DNA: TGTGCCAGCAGTTTAGGAGGTTTCGATGCAGATACGCAGTATTTT. Amino acid sequence: CASSLGGFDADTQYF.

The chain is built from TRBV2 and TRBJ1-6, with D perhaps TRBD1 (6 bases). This CDR3 is 14 amino acids long. V lost 4 bases and J 8 bases, leaving 12 bases between the germline ends. Germline values: CDR1 SNHLY, CDR2 FYNNEI. The CDR3 DNA reads TGTGCCAGCAGTGGACAGGTCAAAGATTCACCCCTCCACTTT. Translation gives CASSGQVKDSPLHF.

The V gene is TRBV7-8, the J gene TRBJ1-5, with 10 bases fitting TRBD1. V lost 5 bases and J lost 5; bases outside the gene matches: 6. This CDR3 comprises 15 residues. The germline V gene encodes CDR1 SGHVS and CDR2 FQNEAQ. The CDR3 sequence is CASSQDRGLDQPQHF. The CDR3 DNA is TGTGCCAGCAGCCAAGACAGGGGGCTAGATCAGCCCCAGCATTTT. Using reference TRBV7-8 and TRBJ1-5 for the parts outside the CDR3, the full variable domain is GAGVSQSPRYKVAKRGQDVALRCDPISGHVSLFWYQQALGQGPEFLTYFQNEAQLDKSGLPSDRFFAERPEGSVSTLKIQRTQQEDSAVYLCASSQDRGLDQPQHFGDGTRLSIL.

This chain links TRBV5-1 with TRBJ2-1; 10 nucleotides match TRBD2. From germline, CDR1 is SGHRS and CDR2 YFSETQ. The V segment lost 0 bases and the J segment 5 bases; nucleotides outside the gene matches: 2. The CDR3 extends over 15 amino acids. CDR3 DNA: TGCGCCAGCAGCTTGGGACTAGCGGGTCACAATGAGCAGTTCTTC. Translated, it gives CASSLGLAGHNEQFF.

V and J are TRBV19 and TRBJ1-2, with TRBD1 identical over 9 bases. Germline CDR1 LNHDA, CDR2 SQIVND (reference sequence). Losses at the gene ends were 5 bases for V and 6 bases for J; bases not matched to a gene: 7. The CDR3 has 14 residues. In nucleotides, the CDR3 is TGTGCCAGTAGTTCCTGGACAGGGGCGAATGGCTACACCTTC. This translates into CASSSWTGANGYTF.

This clone was seen more than once but under ten times. The rearrangement joins TRBV15 to TRBJ2-3; no reliable D call. Germline V gene lookup returns CDR1 LNHNV and CDR2 YYDKDF (reference sequence). Trimming cost V 0 bases and J 0 bases, with 4 bases left between them. This CDR3 region has 14 residues. Here the CDR3 reads CATSRDSSTDTQYF. DNA for the CDR3: TGTGCCACCAGCAGAGACAGTAGCACAGATACGCAGTATTTT.

The chain employs TRBV19 and TRBJ1-1; no clear D. The CDR3 loop spans 13 amino acids. Germline V CDR1 and CDR2: LNHDA, SQIVND (reference sequence). Deletions cut 6 bases from V and 3 bases from J, with 11 bases between. CDR3 nucleotides: TGTGCCAGTAGGATTGGAGGAGACACTGAAGCTTTCTTT. Protein: CASRIGGDTEAFF.

This chain connects TRBV30 to TRBJ2-5; a weak D match, TRBD1 (5 bases). Trimming removed 3 bases at V and 4 bases at J, with 9 bases between. This CDR3 is 12 amino acids long. Germline V gene sequence: CDR1 GTSNPN, CDR2 SVGIG (reference sequence). CDR3 loop: CAWREQGETQYF. CDR3 nucleotides: TGTGCCTGGAGAGAGCAGGGAGAGACCCAGTACTTC.

The chain carries TRBV7-8 and TRBJ2-3; no clear D. Germline CDR1 and CDR2: SGHVS and FQNEAQ. Trimming stripped 1 base from V and 3 bases from J, with 8 bases between. The CDR3 is made up of 14 amino acids. CDR3 sequence (DNA): TGTGCCAGCAGCTTAGACGGTTGGACAGATACGCAGTATTTT. Translated: CASSLDGWTDTQYF.

The chain carries TRBV28 and TRBJ2-1; D unclear. Looked up from germline, CDR1 is MDHEN and CDR2 is SYDVKM. The CDR3 runs to 14 residues. Trimming removed 4 bases at V and 3 bases at J, with 10 bases between. The CDR3 protein is CASSWSAGYNEQFF. The CDR3 DNA sequence: TGTGCCAGCAGTTGGTCCGCAGGCTACAATGAGCAGTTCTTC.

This clone was detected once. Here the CDR3 reads CASSTGLAGGRETQYF. The CDR3, as DNA: TGTGCCAGCAGTACGGGACTAGCGGGGGGGCGAGAGACCCAGTACTTC. This sequence joins TRBV28 and TRBJ2-5; 16 bases are a match to TRBD2. This CDR3 comprises 16 residues. Trimming took 5 bases from V and 4 from J; bases not matched to a gene: 4. Germline V gene lookup returns CDR1 MDHEN and CDR2 SYDVKM.

The chain has TRBV28 and TRBJ2-7, with TRBD2 matching 12 bases. In germline, CDR1 is MDHEN, CDR2 SYDVKM. Trimming at V came to 5 bases and at J to 1 base, leaving 9 bases not matched to a gene. CDR3 length equals 17 residues. This CDR3 reads CASSQTSGGSGSYEQYF. The CDR3 DNA reads as TGTGCCAGCAGTCAGACTAGCGGGGGAAGTGGGTCCTACGAGCAGTACTTC.

The genes are TRBV6-6 and TRBJ1-2, with D possibly matching TRBD1 (6 bases). Trimming took 7 bases from V and 0 from J, leaving 12 bases between them. Germline values: CDR1 MNHNY, CDR2 SVGAGI (reference sequence). The CDR3 contains 14 residues. The CDR3 DNA is TGTGCCAGCAATTCAGGGGAAACTAACTATGGCTACACCTTC. Its protein product is CASNSGETNYGYTF.

V is TRBV4-2 and J is TRBJ1-3, with 8 bases identical to TRBD1. CDR3 size: 18 residues. V lost 3 bases and J lost 3; bases outside the gene matches: 13. In germline, CDR1 is LGHNA, CDR2 YNFKEQ. CDR3 DNA sequence: TGTGCCAGCAGCCAGGGTCCAGGGGGCGCCGGGATTGGAAACACCATATATTTT. This sequence encodes CASSQGPGGAGIGNTIYF.

This clone appeared once. V usage is TRBV6-5 and J usage is TRBJ2-4; 7 bases map to TRBD2. Germline CDR1 is MNHEY and CDR2 is SVGAGI. The CDR3 runs 12 residues. The trim removed 2 bases at V and 10 bases at J, leaving 2 bases unmatched. The CDR3 nucleotides are TGTGCCAGCAGTTACGCGGGAGATATTCAGTACTTC. As protein: CASSYAGDIQYF.

The chain employs TRBV9 and TRBJ2-5; 12 bases fit TRBD2. This CDR3 comprises 15 residues. V gave up 1 base and J gave up 5 bases; unmatched junction bases: 3. Germline values: CDR1 SGDLS, CDR2 YYNGEE. The CDR3: CASSVLAGGRETQYF. The CDR3 DNA is TGTGCCAGCAGCGTACTAGCGGGGGGGCGGGAGACCCAGTACTTC.

The chain is built from TRBV6-5 and TRBJ2-1, with 9 bases lining up with TRBD1. With V trimmed by 4 bases and J by 6 bases, 4 bases remained unmatched. This CDR3 has 14 residues. Germline values: CDR1 MNHEY, CDR2 SVGAGI. CDR3 in DNA: TGTGCCAGCAGTTTGGGGACAGGGAGCAATGAGCAGTTCTTC. It yields the protein CASSLGTGSNEQFF.

This clone has a single count. The genes are TRBV30 and TRBJ1-2, with a possible D match to TRBD1 (5 bases). The CDR3 consists of 11 residues. Germline V lookup: CDR1 GTSNPN, CDR2 SVGIG (reference sequence). V was pared by 5 bases and J by 4 bases, with 8 bases between. CDR3 sequence reads: CAWGQLYGYTF. CDR3 DNA sequence: TGTGCCTGGGGACAACTCTATGGCTACACCTTC.

The genes are TRBV7-6 and TRBJ2-2, with 7 bases lining up with TRBD1. Germline lookup yields CDR1 SGHVS and CDR2 FNYEAQ. The V segment lost 5 bases and the J segment 6 bases; nucleotides outside the gene matches: 18. This CDR3 is 18 amino acids long. The CDR3 sequence: CASSHHTGADVRAGELFF. The CDR3 DNA reads TGTGCCAGCAGCCACCACACAGGGGCTGACGTAAGGGCCGGGGAGCTGTTTTTT.

In its sample, this clone was seen a few times. This rearrangement joins TRBV10-3 to TRBJ2-1; 7 bases match TRBD2. Germline values: CDR1 ENHRY, CDR2 SYGVKD. The V gene end was trimmed by 10 bases and the J gene end by 4 bases; junction bases not matched to a gene: 10. The CDR3 consists of 14 residues. DNA for the CDR3: TGTGCCACCAGCGGGGACTCGAGGTACAATGAGCAGTTCTTC. It is translated as CATSGDSRYNEQFF.

In this sample, this clone turned up once. The V and J genes are TRBV28 and TRBJ1-2; TRBD1 matches 9 bases. Trimming cost V 3 bases and J 4 bases; bases outside gene matches: 12. Germline loops: CDR1 MDHEN, CDR2 SYDVKM. The CDR3 contains 17 residues. The CDR3 is CASSFQSGQGTLYGYTF. The CDR3 DNA follows: TGTGCCAGCAGTTTCCAGTCGGGACAGGGAACTCTCTATGGCTACACCTTC.

The chain carries TRBV10-1 and TRBJ2-5, with D possibly being TRBD1 (7 bases). Germline values: CDR1 WNHNN, CDR2 SYGVQD (reference sequence). V shed 4 bases and J shed 3 bases, with 15 bases lying between them. There are 15 residues in the CDR3. The DNA of the CDR3 is TGCGCCAGCAGTGGTAGGACAGGACTAAAAGAGACCCAGTACTTC. Its translation: CASSGRTGLKETQYF.

J is TRBJ2-1 and V is TRBV4-2, with D maybe TRBD2 (5 bases). Trimming stripped 2 bases from V and 9 bases from J, with 11 bases between. The CDR3 totals 13 residues. Germline V lookup: CDR1 LGHNA, CDR2 YNFKEQ. This CDR3 reads CASSQLRGGEQFF. The DNA for the CDR3 is TGTGCCAGCAGCCAATTACGGGGTGGTGAGCAGTTCTTC.